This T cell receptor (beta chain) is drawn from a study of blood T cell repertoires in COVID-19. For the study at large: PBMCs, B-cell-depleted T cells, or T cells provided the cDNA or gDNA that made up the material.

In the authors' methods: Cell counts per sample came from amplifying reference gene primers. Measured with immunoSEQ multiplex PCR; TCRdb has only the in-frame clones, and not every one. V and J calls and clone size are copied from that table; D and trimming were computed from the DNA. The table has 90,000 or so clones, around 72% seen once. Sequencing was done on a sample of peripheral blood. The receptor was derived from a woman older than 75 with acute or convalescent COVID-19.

Here the CDR3 DNA reads TGTGCCAGCTCTCGCTCGGACAGCTCAACTAATGAAAAACTGTTTTTT. Translating it yields CASSRSDSSTNEKLFF. This sequence joins TRBV18 and TRBJ1-4, with D possibly TRBD1 on 6 matching bases. Looked up from germline, CDR1 is KGHSH and CDR2 is LQKENI. Trimming took off 6 bases at V and 0 bases at J, with 14 bases between the two ends. The CDR3 spans 16 residues. The variable domain in full, with the rest retrieved from reference TRBV18 and TRBJ1-4, is NAGVMQNPRHLVRRRGQEARLRCSPMKGHSHVYWYRQLPEEGLKFMVYLQKENIIDESGMPKERFSAEFPKEGPSILRIQQVVRGDSAAYFCASSRSDSSTNEKLFFGSGTQLSVL.